This T cell receptor beta chain was sequenced during a study of T cell clusters in autoimmune cytopenias. Some 40,000 genome equivalents of blood DNA were amplified for TRB. TRB was amplified by touch-down multiplex PCR, primer pools A and B combined. TCRdb reanalyzed the multiplex PCR reads, giving one entry per CDR3 protein sequence and no DNA. This table lists approximately 4,600 distinct CDR3 sequences. The germline gives CDR1 LNHDA, CDR2 SQIVND (reference sequence). CDR3 length: 13 amino acids. These sequences were also reported in another study, on T cell repertoires in aging, cancer and after chemotherapy. From that paper: Over several months to years, re-sampled healthy donor repertoires clearly shared clones.

The V gene is TRBV19, the J gene TRBJ1-1; lacking DNA, the TRBD1 call made by TCRdb goes unchecked. Source material: peripheral blood. The sequence was collected from a human donor in good health. CDR3 in amino acids: CASSKTGLAEAFF.